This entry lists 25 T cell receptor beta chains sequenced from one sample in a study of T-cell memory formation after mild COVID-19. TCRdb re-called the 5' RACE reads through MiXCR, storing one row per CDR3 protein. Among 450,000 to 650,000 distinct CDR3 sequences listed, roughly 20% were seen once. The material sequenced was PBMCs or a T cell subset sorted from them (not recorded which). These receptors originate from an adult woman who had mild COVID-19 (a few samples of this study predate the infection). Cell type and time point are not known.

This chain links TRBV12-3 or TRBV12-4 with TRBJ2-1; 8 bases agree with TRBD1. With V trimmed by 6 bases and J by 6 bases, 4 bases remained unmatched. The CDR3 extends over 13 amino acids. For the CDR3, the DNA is TGTGCCAGCAGGGAGGACAGGGTCAATGAGCAGTTCTTC. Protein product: CASREDRVNEQFF.

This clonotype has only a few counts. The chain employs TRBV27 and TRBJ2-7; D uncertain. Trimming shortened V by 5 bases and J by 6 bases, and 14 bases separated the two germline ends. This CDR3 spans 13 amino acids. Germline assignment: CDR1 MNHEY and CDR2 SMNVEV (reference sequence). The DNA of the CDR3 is TGTGCCAGCAGTCCATCGTGGCAGACCGAGCAGTACTTC. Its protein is CASSPSWQTEQYF.

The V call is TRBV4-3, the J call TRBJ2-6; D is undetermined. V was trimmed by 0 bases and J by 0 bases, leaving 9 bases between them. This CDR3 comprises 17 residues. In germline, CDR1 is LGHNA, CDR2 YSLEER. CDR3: CASSQDPGFSGANVLTF. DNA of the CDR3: TGCGCCAGCAGCCAAGATCCAGGTTTCTCTGGGGCCAACGTCCTGACTTTC.

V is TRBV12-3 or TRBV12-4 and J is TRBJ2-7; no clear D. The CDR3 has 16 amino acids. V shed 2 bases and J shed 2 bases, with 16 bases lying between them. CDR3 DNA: TGTGCCAGCAGTTTACTTGGCGAGCAAACGACCTACGAGCAGTACTTC. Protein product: CASSLLGEQTTYEQYF.

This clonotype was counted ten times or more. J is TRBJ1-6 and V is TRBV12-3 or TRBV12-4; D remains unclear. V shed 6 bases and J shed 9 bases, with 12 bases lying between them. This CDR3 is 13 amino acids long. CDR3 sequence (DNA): TGTGCCAGCAGCCTTCTCATTCGTTCACCCCTCCACTTT. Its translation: CASSLLIRSPLHF.

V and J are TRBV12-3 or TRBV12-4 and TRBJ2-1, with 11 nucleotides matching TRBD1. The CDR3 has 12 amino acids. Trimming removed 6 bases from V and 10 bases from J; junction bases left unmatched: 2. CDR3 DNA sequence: TGTGCCAGCAGATGGACAGGGGGCGAGCAGTTCTTC. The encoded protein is CASRWTGGEQFF.

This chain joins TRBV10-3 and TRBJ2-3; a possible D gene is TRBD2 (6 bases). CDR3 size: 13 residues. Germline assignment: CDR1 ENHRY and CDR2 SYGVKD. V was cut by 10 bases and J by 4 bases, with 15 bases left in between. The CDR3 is CATGTYTSDTQYF. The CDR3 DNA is TGTGCCACTGGGACTTATACCTCAGATACGCAGTATTTT.

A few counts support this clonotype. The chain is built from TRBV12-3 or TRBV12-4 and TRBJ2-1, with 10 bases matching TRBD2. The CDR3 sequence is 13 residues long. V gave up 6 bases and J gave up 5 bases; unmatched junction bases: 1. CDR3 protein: CASRGLAHNEQFF. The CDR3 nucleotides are TGTGCCAGCAGGGGACTAGCGCACAATGAGCAGTTCTTC.

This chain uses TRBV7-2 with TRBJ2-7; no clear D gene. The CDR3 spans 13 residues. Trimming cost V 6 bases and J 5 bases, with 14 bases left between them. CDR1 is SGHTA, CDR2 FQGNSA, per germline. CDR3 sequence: CASRPSNRDEQYF. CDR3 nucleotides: TGTGCCAGCAGACCCAGTAACAGAGACGAGCAGTACTTC.

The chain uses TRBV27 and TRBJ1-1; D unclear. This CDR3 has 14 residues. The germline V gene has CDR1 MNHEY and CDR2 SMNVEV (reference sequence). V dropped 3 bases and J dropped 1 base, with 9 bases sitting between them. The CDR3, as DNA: TGTGCCAGCAGTTTCGGCAGGTCGAACACTGAAGCTTTCTTT. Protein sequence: CASSFGRSNTEAFF.

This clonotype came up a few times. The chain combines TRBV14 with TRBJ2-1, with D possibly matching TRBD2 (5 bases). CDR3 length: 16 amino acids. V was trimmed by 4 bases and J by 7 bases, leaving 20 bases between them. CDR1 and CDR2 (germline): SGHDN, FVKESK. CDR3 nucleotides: TGTGCCAGCAGCCCCCTGGGGAACGGGATGGGGAATGAGCAGTTCTTC. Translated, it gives CASSPLGNGMGNEQFF.

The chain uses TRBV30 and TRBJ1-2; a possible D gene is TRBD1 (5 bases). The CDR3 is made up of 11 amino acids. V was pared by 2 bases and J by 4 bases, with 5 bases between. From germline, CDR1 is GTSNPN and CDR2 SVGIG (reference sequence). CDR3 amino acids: CAWSQGYGYTF. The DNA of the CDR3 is TGTGCCTGGAGTCAGGGCTATGGCTACACCTTC. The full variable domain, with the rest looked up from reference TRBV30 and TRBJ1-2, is SQTIHQWPATLVQPVGSPLSLECTVEGTSNPNLYWYRQAAGRGLQLLFYSVGIGQISSEVPQNLSASRPQDRQFILSSKKLLLSDSGFYLCAWSQGYGYTFGSGTRLTVV.

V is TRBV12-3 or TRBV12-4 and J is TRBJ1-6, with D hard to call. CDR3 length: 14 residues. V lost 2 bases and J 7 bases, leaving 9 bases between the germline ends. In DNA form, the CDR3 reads TGTGCCAGCAGTTTAAGCGGGCCAAATTCACCCCTCCACTTT. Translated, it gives CASSLSGPNSPLHF.

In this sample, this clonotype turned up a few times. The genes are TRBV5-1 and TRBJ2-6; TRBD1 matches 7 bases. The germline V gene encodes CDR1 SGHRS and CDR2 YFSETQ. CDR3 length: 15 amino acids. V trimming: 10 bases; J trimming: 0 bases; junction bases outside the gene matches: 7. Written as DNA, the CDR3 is TGCGCCGGTCGGGACAGCCCCTCTGGGGCCAACGTCCTGACTTTC. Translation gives CAGRDSPSGANVLTF. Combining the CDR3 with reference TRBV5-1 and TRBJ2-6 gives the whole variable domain KAGVTQTPRYLIKTRGQQVTLSCSPISGHRSVSWYQQTPGQGLQFLFEYFSETQRNKGNFPGRFSGRQFSNSRSEMNVSTLELGDSALYLCAGRDSPSGANVLTFGAGSRLTVL.

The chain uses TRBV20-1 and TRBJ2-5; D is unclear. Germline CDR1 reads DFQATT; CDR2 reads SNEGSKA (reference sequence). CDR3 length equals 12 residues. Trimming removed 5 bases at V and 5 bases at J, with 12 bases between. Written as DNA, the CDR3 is TGCAGTGCTCCCCTCTATGGGGAGACCCAGTACTTC. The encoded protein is CSAPLYGETQYF.

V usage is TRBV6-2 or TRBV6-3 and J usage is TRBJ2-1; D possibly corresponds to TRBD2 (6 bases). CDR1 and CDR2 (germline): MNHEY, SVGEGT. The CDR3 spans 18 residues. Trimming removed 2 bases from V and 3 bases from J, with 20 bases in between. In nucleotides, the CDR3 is TGTGCCAGCAGTTACCGCCGGGCGGCGGGAACCAACTACAATGAGCAGTTCTTC. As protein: CASSYRRAAGTNYNEQFF.

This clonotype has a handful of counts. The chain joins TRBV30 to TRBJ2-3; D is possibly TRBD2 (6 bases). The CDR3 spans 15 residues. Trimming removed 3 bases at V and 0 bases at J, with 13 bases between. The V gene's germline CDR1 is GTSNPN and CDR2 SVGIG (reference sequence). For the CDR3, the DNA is TGTGCCTGGAGACCCGGGGGTTCTAGCACAGATACGCAGTATTTT. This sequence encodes CAWRPGGSSTDTQYF.

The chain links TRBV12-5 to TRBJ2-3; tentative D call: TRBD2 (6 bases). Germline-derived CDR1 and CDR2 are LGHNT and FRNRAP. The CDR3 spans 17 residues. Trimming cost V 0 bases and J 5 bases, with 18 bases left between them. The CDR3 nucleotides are TGTGCTAGTGGTTTGGTACTGGGGGTAGCGGCGGTAGATACGCAGTATTTT. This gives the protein CASGLVLGVAAVDTQYF.

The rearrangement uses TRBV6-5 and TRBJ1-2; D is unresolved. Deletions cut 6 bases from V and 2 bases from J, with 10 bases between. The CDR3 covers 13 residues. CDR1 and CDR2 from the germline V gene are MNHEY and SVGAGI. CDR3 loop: CASSRLANYGYTF. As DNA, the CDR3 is TGTGCCAGCAGCCGGCTTGCAAACTATGGCTACACCTTC.

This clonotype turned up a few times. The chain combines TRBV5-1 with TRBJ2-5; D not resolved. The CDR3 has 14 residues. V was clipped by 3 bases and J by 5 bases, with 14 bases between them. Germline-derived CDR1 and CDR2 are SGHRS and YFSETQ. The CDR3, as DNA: TGCGCCAGCAGCTCCGGACGAGGCTGGGAGACCCAGTACTTC. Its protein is CASSSGRGWETQYF.

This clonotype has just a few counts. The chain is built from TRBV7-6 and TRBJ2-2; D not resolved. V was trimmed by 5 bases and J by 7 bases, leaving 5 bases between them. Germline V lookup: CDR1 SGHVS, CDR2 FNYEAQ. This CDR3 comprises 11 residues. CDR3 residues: CASSNRGELFF. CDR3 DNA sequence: TGTGCCAGCAGCAACCGCGGGGAGCTGTTTTTT.

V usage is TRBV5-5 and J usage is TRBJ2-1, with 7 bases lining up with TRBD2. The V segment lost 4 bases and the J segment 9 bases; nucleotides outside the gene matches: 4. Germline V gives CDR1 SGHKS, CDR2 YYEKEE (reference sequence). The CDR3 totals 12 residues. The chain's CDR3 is CASSAAGVEQFF. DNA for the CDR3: TGTGCCAGCAGCGCTGCGGGGGTTGAGCAGTTCTTC.

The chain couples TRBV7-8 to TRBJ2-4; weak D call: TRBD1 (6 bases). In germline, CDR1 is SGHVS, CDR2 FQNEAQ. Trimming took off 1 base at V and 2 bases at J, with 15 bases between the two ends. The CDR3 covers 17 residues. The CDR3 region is CASSLGTGRGSKNIQYF. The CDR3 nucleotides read TGTGCCAGCAGCTTAGGAACAGGGCGCGGGTCCAAAAACATTCAGTACTTC.

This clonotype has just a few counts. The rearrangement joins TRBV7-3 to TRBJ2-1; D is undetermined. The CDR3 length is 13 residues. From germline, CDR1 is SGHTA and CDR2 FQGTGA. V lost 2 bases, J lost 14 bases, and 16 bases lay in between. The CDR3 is CASSLGDVGTKFF. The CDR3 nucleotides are TGTGCCAGCAGCTTAGGCGACGTCGGAACAAAGTTCTTC.

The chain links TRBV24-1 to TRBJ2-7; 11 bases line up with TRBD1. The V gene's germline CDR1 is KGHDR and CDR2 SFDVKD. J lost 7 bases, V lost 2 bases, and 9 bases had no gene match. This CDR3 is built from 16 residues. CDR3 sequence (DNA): TGTGCCACCAGTGATTCAGGACAGGGGGCTGGAGGAGAGCAGTACTTC. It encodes CATSDSGQGAGGEQYF.